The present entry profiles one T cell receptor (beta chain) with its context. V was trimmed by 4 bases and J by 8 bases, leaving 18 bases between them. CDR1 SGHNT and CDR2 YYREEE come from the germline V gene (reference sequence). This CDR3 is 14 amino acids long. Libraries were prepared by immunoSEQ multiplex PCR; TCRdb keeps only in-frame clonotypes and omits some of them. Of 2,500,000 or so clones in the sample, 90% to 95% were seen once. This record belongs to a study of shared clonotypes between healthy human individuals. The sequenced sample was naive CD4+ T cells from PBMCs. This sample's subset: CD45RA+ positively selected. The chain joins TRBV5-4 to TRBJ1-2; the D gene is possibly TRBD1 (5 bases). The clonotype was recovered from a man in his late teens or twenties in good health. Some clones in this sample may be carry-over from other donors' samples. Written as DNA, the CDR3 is TGTGCCAGCAGCCCGACAGCGGCGGAGAGCGGCTACACCTTC. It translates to CASSPTAAESGYTF.